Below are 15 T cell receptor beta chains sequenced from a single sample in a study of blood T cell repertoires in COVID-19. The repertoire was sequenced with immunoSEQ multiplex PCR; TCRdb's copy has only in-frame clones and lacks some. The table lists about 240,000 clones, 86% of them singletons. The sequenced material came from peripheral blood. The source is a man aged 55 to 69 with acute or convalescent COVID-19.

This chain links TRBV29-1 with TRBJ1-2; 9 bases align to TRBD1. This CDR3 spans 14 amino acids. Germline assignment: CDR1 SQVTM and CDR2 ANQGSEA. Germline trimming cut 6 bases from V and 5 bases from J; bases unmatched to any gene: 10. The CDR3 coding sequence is TGCAGCGTCCACCGTAGGGACAGGGATTATGGCTACACCTTC. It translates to CSVHRRDRDYGYTF.

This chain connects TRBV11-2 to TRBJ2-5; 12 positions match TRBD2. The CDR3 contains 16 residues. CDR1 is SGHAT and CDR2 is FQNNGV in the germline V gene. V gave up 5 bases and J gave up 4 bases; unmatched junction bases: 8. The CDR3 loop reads CASSRRTSGKTETQYF. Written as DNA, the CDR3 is TGTGCCAGCAGCCGCCGGACTAGCGGGAAAACAGAGACCCAGTACTTC.

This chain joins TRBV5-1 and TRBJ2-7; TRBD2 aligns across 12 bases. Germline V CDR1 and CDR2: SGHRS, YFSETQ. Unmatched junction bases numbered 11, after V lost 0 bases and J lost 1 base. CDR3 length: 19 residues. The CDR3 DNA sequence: TGCGCCAGCAGCTTGGCCGGGGGGCTAGCGGGAGGGCGATCCTACGAGCAGTACTTC. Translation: CASSLAGGLAGGRSYEQYF.

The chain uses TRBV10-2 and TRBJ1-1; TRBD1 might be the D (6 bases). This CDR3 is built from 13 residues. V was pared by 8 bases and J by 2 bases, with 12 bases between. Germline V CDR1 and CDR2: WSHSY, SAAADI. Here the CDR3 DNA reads TGCGCCAGCTCCGGACAGATTAACACTGAAGCTTTCTTT. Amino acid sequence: CASSGQINTEAFF.

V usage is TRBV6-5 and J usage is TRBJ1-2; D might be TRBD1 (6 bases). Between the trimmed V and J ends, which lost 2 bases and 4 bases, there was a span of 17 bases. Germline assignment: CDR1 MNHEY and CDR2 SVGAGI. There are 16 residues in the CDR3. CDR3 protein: CASSYPHHREGYGYTF. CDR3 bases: TGTGCCAGCAGTTACCCTCATCACAGGGAGGGCTATGGCTACACCTTC.

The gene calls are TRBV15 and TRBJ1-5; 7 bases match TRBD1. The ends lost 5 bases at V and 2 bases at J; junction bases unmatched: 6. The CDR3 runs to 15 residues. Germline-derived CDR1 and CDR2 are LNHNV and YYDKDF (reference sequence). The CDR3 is CATSLDRDRNQPQHF. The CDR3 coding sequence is TGTGCCACCAGCCTCGACAGGGACCGCAATCAGCCCCAGCATTTT.

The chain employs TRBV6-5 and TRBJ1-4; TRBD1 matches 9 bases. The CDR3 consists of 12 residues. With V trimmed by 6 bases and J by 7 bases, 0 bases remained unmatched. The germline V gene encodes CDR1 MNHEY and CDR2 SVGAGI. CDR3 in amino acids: CASRQGAEKLFF. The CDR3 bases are TGTGCCAGCAGACAGGGGGCTGAAAAACTGTTTTTT.

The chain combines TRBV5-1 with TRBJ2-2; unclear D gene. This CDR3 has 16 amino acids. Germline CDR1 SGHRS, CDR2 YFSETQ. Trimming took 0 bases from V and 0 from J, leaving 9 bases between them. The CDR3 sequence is CASSLETSSNTGELFF. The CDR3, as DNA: TGCGCCAGCAGCTTGGAGACAAGCTCGAACACCGGGGAGCTGTTTTTT.

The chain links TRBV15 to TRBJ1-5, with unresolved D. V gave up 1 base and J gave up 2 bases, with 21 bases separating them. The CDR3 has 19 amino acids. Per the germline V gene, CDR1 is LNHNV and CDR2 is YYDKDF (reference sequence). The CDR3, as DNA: TGTGCCACCAGCAGAGGGGGAGGGAAGAAGGTAATTGGCAATCAGCCCCAGCATTTT. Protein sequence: CATSRGGGKKVIGNQPQHF.

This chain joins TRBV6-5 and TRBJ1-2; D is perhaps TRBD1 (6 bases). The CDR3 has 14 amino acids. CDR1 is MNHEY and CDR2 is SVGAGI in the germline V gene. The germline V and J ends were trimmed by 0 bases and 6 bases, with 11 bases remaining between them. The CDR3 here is CASSYSWGLDGYTF. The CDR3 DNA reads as TGTGCCAGCAGTTACTCGTGGGGGCTGGATGGCTACACCTTC.

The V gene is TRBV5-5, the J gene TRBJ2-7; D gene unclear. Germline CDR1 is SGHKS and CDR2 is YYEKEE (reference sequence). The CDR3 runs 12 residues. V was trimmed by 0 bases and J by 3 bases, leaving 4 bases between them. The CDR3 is CASSLELYEQYF. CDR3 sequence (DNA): TGTGCCAGCAGCTTGGAGCTCTACGAGCAGTACTTC. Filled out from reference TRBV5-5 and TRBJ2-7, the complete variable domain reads DAGVTQSPTHLIKTRGQQVTLRCSPISGHKSVSWYQQVLGQGPQFIFQYYEKEERGRGNFPDRFSARQFPNYSSELNVNALLLGDSALYLCASSLELYEQYFGPGTRLTVT.

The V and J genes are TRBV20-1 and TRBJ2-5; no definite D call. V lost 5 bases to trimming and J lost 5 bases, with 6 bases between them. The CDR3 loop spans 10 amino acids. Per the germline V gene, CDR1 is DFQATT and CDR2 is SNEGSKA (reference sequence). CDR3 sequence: CSALRETQYF. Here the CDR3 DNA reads TGCAGTGCTTTGCGGGAGACCCAGTACTTC.

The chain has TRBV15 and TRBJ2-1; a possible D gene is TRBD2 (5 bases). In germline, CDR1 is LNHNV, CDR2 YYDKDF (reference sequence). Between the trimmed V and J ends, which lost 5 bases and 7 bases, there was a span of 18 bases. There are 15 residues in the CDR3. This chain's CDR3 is CATSYGPPPGNEQFF. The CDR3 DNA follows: TGTGCCACCAGCTACGGGCCTCCCCCGGGGAATGAGCAGTTCTTC.

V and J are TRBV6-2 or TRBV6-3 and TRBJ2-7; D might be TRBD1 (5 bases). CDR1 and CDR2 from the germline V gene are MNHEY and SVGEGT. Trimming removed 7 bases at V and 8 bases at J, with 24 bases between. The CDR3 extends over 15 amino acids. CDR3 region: CASNPQGTGDLKQYF. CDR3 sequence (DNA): TGTGCCAGCAACCCTCAGGGAACAGGAGACCTCAAGCAGTACTTC.

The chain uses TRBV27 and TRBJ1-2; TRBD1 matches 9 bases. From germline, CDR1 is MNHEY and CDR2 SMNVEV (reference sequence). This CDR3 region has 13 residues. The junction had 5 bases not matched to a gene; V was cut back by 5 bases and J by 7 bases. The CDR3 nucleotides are TGTGCCAGCAGTCCCGGGACAGGGTTTGGCTACACCTTC. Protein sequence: CASSPGTGFGYTF.